The 27 T cell receptor beta chains given below trace back to one sample, sequenced in a study of OX40 agonist ivuxolimab in advanced cancers. The method was immunoSEQ multiplex PCR; TCRdb's version includes in-frame clones alone and lacks a portion of them. Here the sample spans tens of thousands of clones, around 86% being singletons. The sample was CD4+ or CD8+ T cells sorted from blood, taken in a trial of the OX40 agonist ivuxolimab. All receptors derive from an adult with an advanced solid tumor such as melanoma, head and neck, liver or kidney cancer.

This clone was observed once. The rearrangement uses TRBV7-2 and TRBJ2-7; tentative D call: TRBD2 (7 bases). Germline CDR1 is SGHTA and CDR2 is FQGNSA. V was shortened by 1 base and J by 1 base, with 11 bases between the two germline ends. CDR3 size: 15 residues. CDR3 protein: CASSLVRGPSYEQYF. CDR3 nucleotide sequence: TGTGCCAGCAGCTTAGTGCGGGGGCCTTCCTACGAGCAGTACTTC.

V and J are TRBV6-5 and TRBJ2-3; 8 nucleotides agree with TRBD2. The CDR3 runs to 12 residues. Per the germline V gene, CDR1 is MNHEY and CDR2 is SVGAGI. V lost 4 bases, J lost 8 bases, and 2 bases stayed unmatched. The CDR3 spells CASSSTSGTQYF. The CDR3 bases are TGTGCCAGCAGTTCAACTAGCGGTACGCAGTATTTT.

The chain recombines TRBV5-1 with TRBJ1-5; D is perhaps TRBD1 (6 bases). Trimming left V 5 bases short and J 4 bases short, with 10 bases between. The CDR3 is 13 residues long. CDR1 is SGHRS and CDR2 is YFSETQ in the germline V gene. In DNA, the CDR3 is TGCGCCAGCAGACAGGGACCTAATCAGCCCCAGCATTTT. Translating gives CASRQGPNQPQHF.

The V call is TRBV5-1, the J call TRBJ2-7; D remains ambiguous. CDR3 length equals 12 residues. V was pared by 3 bases and J by 5 bases, with 9 bases between. Per the germline V gene, CDR1 is SGHRS and CDR2 is YFSETQ. The CDR3 loop reads CASSSSGNEQYF. The CDR3 bases are TGCGCCAGCAGCTCCTCAGGAAACGAGCAGTACTTC.

This clone was counted a single time. V usage is TRBV7-3 and J usage is TRBJ2-3; 8 nucleotides align to TRBD2. CDR1 and CDR2 from the germline V gene are SGHTA and FQGTGA. J was trimmed by 6 bases and V by 4 bases; bases with no gene match: 6. The CDR3 contains 14 residues. CDR3: CASSSGGGMDTQYF. The CDR3 coding sequence is TGTGCCAGCAGCTCGGGCGGGGGGATGGATACGCAGTATTTT.

This chain connects TRBV27 to TRBJ2-1, with D possibly being TRBD1 (6 bases). This CDR3 region has 15 residues. CDR1 is MNHEY, CDR2 SMNVEV, per germline (reference sequence). Trimming removed 3 bases at V and 1 base at J, with 10 bases between. This CDR3 reads CASSFLTGSYNEQFF. The CDR3 DNA sequence: TGTGCCAGCAGTTTCCTGACAGGATCCTACAATGAGCAGTTCTTC.

The rearrangement joins TRBV18 to TRBJ2-1, with 12 bases fitting TRBD1. V gave up 1 base and J gave up 5 bases; unmatched junction bases: 12. The V gene's germline CDR1 is KGHSH and CDR2 LQKENI. There are 19 residues in the CDR3. In DNA form, the CDR3 reads TGTGCCAGCTCACCACTGTCGGGACAGGGGGCCCTACGCCACAATGAGCAGTTCTTC. This gives the protein CASSPLSGQGALRHNEQFF.

The chain uses TRBV6-1 and TRBJ2-7; TRBD1 aligns across 8 bases. The germline V gene encodes CDR1 MNHNS and CDR2 SASEGT. This CDR3 contains 18 residues. Unmatched junction bases numbered 14, after V lost 0 bases and J lost 4 bases. The CDR3 nucleotides read TGTGCCAGCAGTGAAGCGTCCCCGGTAGGGACAGGTCTATACGAGCAGTACTTC. It yields the protein CASSEASPVGTGLYEQYF.

This chain joins TRBV20-1 and TRBJ2-5; TRBD1 is a possible D gene (5 bases). The length of the CDR3 is 11 residues. Trimming cost V 5 bases and J 5 bases, with 9 bases left between them. The V gene's germline CDR1 is DFQATT and CDR2 SNEGSKA (reference sequence). Here the CDR3 reads CSALRAETQYF. The CDR3 DNA is TGCAGTGCTCTCAGGGCTGAGACCCAGTACTTC.

V gene TRBV28 combines with J gene TRBJ2-1, with 8 bases that match TRBD1. Unmatched junction bases numbered 9, after V lost 4 bases and J lost 7 bases. CDR1 is MDHEN, CDR2 SYDVKM, per germline. This CDR3 contains 15 residues. CDR3 bases: TGTGCCAGCAGTTCCTTTGACAGGGGCTGGAATGAGCAGTTCTTC. Protein sequence: CASSSFDRGWNEQFF. Based on the CDR3 plus reference TRBV28 and TRBJ2-1, the full variable domain is DVKVTQSSRYLVKRTGEKVFLECVQDMDHENMFWYRQDPGLGLRLIYFSYDVKMKEKGDIPEGYSVSREKKERFSLILESASTNQTSMYLCASSSFDRGWNEQFFGPGTRLTVL.

The chain combines TRBV6-5 with TRBJ1-4, with TRBD1 identical over 9 bases. After removal of 5 bases from V and 7 bases from J, the junction contained 5 bases not matched to a gene. The CDR3 contains 14 residues. Looked up from germline, CDR1 is MNHEY and CDR2 is SVGAGI. CDR3 sequence reads: CASSKTGGSEKLFF. The CDR3 DNA follows: TGTGCCAGCAGTAAGACAGGGGGGAGTGAAAAACTGTTTTTT.

The chain has TRBV28 and TRBJ1-2; TRBD1 is a possible D gene (5 bases). The CDR3 sequence is 13 residues long. V lost 5 bases to trimming and J lost 6 bases, with 13 bases between them. Germline V gene lookup returns CDR1 MDHEN and CDR2 SYDVKM. This chain's CDR3 is CASSPPAGNGYTF. The DNA for the CDR3 is TGTGCCAGCAGTCCCCCAGCAGGGAATGGCTACACCTTC.

V is TRBV2 and J is TRBJ2-1, with no clear D. Germline assignment: CDR1 SNHLY and CDR2 FYNNEI. CDR3 length equals 11 residues. V was shortened by 3 bases and J by 12 bases, with 9 bases between the two germline ends. The CDR3, as DNA: TGTGCCAGCAGTGAGGGCTATCCGCAGTTCTTC. It encodes CASSEGYPQFF.

The sample holds a few counts of this clone. The chain recombines TRBV25-1 with TRBJ1-2; D gene ambiguous. From germline, CDR1 is MGHDK and CDR2 SYGVNS. Deletions cut 4 bases from V and 4 bases from J, with 10 bases between. The CDR3 contains 13 residues. The CDR3 nucleotides read TGTGCCAGCAGTGCAGTCCTTGGCTATGGCTACACCTTC. Its translation: CASSAVLGYGYTF.

By share, this clone counts as medium-sized. CDR3 in DNA: TGTGCCAGCAGTGAAGGGGCAGGAGATCAGCCCCAGCATTTT. Amino acids: CASSEGAGDQPQHF. The chain employs TRBV6-1 and TRBJ1-5; D unclear. Germline assignment: CDR1 MNHNS and CDR2 SASEGT. CDR3 size: 14 residues. Trimming left V 1 base short and J 5 bases short, with 9 bases between.

Comments on this clone: The same CDR3 arises from other DNA sequences in this sample as well. The V and J genes are TRBV5-1 and TRBJ2-2; possibly TRBD1 for D (5 bases). Trimming removed 2 bases at V and 1 base at J, with 6 bases between. The CDR3 covers 14 residues. CDR1 is SGHRS and CDR2 is YFSETQ in the germline V gene. Written as DNA, the CDR3 is TGCGCCAGCAGCTTAGGACAGAACACCGGGGAGCTGTTTTTT. This translates into CASSLGQNTGELFF. The full variable domain, with the rest looked up from reference TRBV5-1 and TRBJ2-2, is KAGVTQTPRYLIKTRGQQVTLSCSPISGHRSVSWYQQTPGQGLQFLFEYFSETQRNKGNFPGRFSGRQFSNSRSEMNVSTLELGDSALYLCASSLGQNTGELFFGEGSRLTVL.

This chain uses TRBV28 with TRBJ2-7; 8 nucleotides agree with TRBD1. CDR3 length: 14 residues. Germline-derived CDR1 and CDR2 are MDHEN and SYDVKM. The V and J ends lost 2 bases and 3 bases, in that order; junction bases with no gene match: 3. CDR3: CASSLGQGLYEQYF. The CDR3 DNA reads TGTGCCAGCAGTTTAGGACAGGGACTCTACGAGCAGTACTTC.

The chain carries TRBV27 and TRBJ1-4; no definite D call. The CDR3 sequence is 14 residues long. Germline V gene data show CDR1 as MNHEY and CDR2 as SMNVEV (reference sequence). V shed 2 bases and J shed 0 bases, with 4 bases lying between them. The CDR3 reads CASSLSSTNEKLFF. The DNA of the CDR3 is TGTGCCAGCAGTTTAAGCTCAACTAATGAAAAACTGTTTTTT.

The chain uses TRBV5-5 and TRBJ2-7, with D perhaps matching TRBD1 or TRBD2 (5 bases each). V was pared by 0 bases and J by 6 bases, with 10 bases between. Germline V lookup: CDR1 SGHKS, CDR2 YYEKEE (reference sequence). The CDR3 length is 13 residues. The CDR3 coding sequence is TGTGCCAGCAGCTTGGGCGTGGGGACCGAGCAGTACTTC. Translating it yields CASSLGVGTEQYF.

This rearrangement joins TRBV6-1 to TRBJ2-5; a weak D match, TRBD1 (6 bases). The CDR3 is 13 residues long. Trimming stripped 2 bases from V and 6 bases from J, with 10 bases between. Per germline, CDR1 MNHNS and CDR2 SASEGT. The CDR3 reads CASSESRGQTQYF. The DNA for the CDR3 is TGTGCCAGCAGTGAAAGCAGGGGCCAGACCCAGTACTTC.

J is TRBJ1-6 and V is TRBV6-5; D uncertain. Germline loops: CDR1 MNHEY, CDR2 SVGAGI. V lost 4 bases and J lost 0, with 7 bases in between. This CDR3 has 15 residues. CDR3 loop: CASSSASSYNSPLHF. The CDR3 DNA is TGTGCCAGCAGTTCAGCGAGCTCCTATAATTCACCCCTCCACTTT.

This chain joins TRBV5-4 and TRBJ2-7; 8 positions match TRBD1. J lost 5 bases, V lost 1 base, and 8 bases had no gene match. The CDR3 is 15 residues long. Germline V gene sequence: CDR1 SGHNT, CDR2 YYREEE (reference sequence). CDR3 in DNA: TGTGCCAGCAGCTTGCTGTCAGGGGGCATCCACGAGCAGTACTTC. It specifies CASSLLSGGIHEQYF. Combining the CDR3 with reference TRBV5-4 and TRBJ2-7 gives the whole variable domain ETGVTQSPTHLIKTRGQQVTLRCSSQSGHNTVSWYQQALGQGPQFIFQYYREEENGRGNFPPRFSGLQFPNYSSELNVNALELDDSALYLCASSLLSGGIHEQYFGPGTRLTVT.

The rearrangement joins TRBV12-5 to TRBJ1-4; a possible D gene is TRBD1 (6 bases). Trimming stripped 7 bases from V and 8 bases from J, with 20 bases between. This CDR3 comprises 15 residues. In germline, CDR1 is LGHNT, CDR2 FRNRAP. The CDR3 sequence is CASVPRGAGGEKLFF. The DNA of the CDR3 is TGTGCTAGTGTCCCCCGGGGGGCTGGGGGAGAAAAACTGTTTTTT. Full variable domain (rest looked up from reference TRBV12-5 and TRBJ1-4): DARVTQTPRHKVTEMGQEVTMRCQPILGHNTVFWYRQTMMQGLELLAYFRNRAPLDDSGMPKDRFSAEMPDATLATLKIQPSEPRDSAVYFCASVPRGAGGEKLFFGSGTQLSVL.

V is TRBV5-1 and J is TRBJ2-3; the match to TRBD1 covers 10 bases. The ends lost 1 base at V and 4 bases at J; junction bases unmatched: 6. The germline V gene encodes CDR1 SGHRS and CDR2 YFSETQ. This CDR3 has 16 residues. The CDR3 protein is CASSLLGTGAADTQYF. The CDR3 DNA reads as TGCGCCAGCAGCTTGCTCGGGACAGGGGCGGCAGATACGCAGTATTTT. Filled out from reference TRBV5-1 and TRBJ2-3, the complete variable domain reads KAGVTQTPRYLIKTRGQQVTLSCSPISGHRSVSWYQQTPGQGLQFLFEYFSETQRNKGNFPGRFSGRQFSNSRSEMNVSTLELGDSALYLCASSLLGTGAADTQYFGPGTRLTVL.

J is TRBJ1-2 and V is TRBV9, with 8 bases lining up with TRBD1. With 3 bases clipped from V and 1 base from J, the junction kept 2 bases outside the gene matches. The CDR3 length is 14 residues. Germline V gene lookup returns CDR1 SGDLS and CDR2 YYNGEE. The CDR3 protein is CASSAGQVNYGYTF. Written as DNA, the CDR3 is TGTGCCAGCAGCGCGGGACAGGTTAACTATGGCTACACCTTC.

V gene TRBV13 combines with J gene TRBJ2-1; possible D gene TRBD2, 6 bases. This CDR3 has 15 residues. The germline CDR1 and CDR2 sequences are PRHDT and FYEKMQ (reference sequence). Trimming shortened V by 7 bases and J by 6 bases, and 19 bases separated the two germline ends. Here the CDR3 reads CASTSMIRGSNEQFF. The CDR3 DNA reads as TGTGCCAGCACCTCCATGATCCGGGGGAGCAATGAGCAGTTCTTC.

The chain joins TRBV2 to TRBJ1-5, with D perhaps TRBD1 (5 bases). Germline assignment: CDR1 SNHLY and CDR2 FYNNEI. This CDR3 region has 13 residues. Trimming pared 3 bases from V and 6 bases from J, leaving 9 bases between. CDR3 amino acids: CASSDRAGQPQHF. The CDR3 nucleotides are TGTGCCAGCAGTGACAGGGCGGGTCAGCCCCAGCATTTT.